This T cell receptor beta chain is drawn from a study of cytomegalovirus exposure and HLA in healthy donors. The study's findings and limits: Despite most TCR sequences being rare, some public TCRs occurred in many donors. TRBV6-2, TRBV6-3 and other indistinguishable V segments were excluded.

Comment on this clone: Its antigen is undetermined.

Amplification used 60 Vbeta primers and 13 Jbeta primers. Produced via immunoSEQ multiplex PCR; TCRdb's table is partial and in-frame only. The repertoire holds about 120,000 clones, with 9% to 10% as singletons. CDR3 size: 14 residues. The V end was cut by 3 bases, the J end by 0 bases, with 9 bases between. Per the germline V gene, CDR1 is SEHNR and CDR2 is FQNEAQ (reference sequence). What was sequenced was PBMCs. This receptor was obtained from a man aged 25-45 years in good health and CMV-seronegative. The chain is built from TRBV7-9 and TRBJ2-7; tentative D call: TRBD1 (5 bases). Written as DNA, the CDR3 is TGTGCCAGCAGCTTCGACAGCCTCTCCTACGAGCAGTACTTC. Translating it yields CASSFDSLSYEQYF.